This T cell receptor beta chain originates from a study of T cell clones after liver transplantation. For the study at large: HCV positivity affected three of eight recipients; the rest lacked autoimmune or viral indications.

Looked up from germline, CDR1 is SGHRS and CDR2 is YFSETQ. Trimming cost V 5 bases and J 2 bases; bases outside gene matches: 4. The CDR3 length is 14 residues. Data came from immunoSEQ multiplex PCR; TCRdb stores just in-frame clones and leaves some out. The table has some 70,000 clones, about 80% seen once. J is TRBJ2-3 and V is TRBV5-1, with 8 bases fitting TRBD1. Material: CD4+ T cells from blood, obtained before liver transplant. This receptor was identified in a human donor who received a liver transplant. The CDR3 nucleotides read TGCGCCAGCAGTCCAGGGGGCTTCACAGATACGCAGTATTTT. It codes for CASSPGGFTDTQYF.